This T cell receptor (beta chain) emerged from a study of blood T cell repertoires in COVID-19 (dated by TCRdb to about 2020). A note on the overall study: Samples from collaborators originated in the United States, Italy and Spain and spanned both the acute and convalescent phases of COVID-19. The prospective study material was composed of cDNA or gDNA derived from T cells, B-cell-depleted T cells, or PBMCs. Subjects who had been exposed to COVID-19, were actively infected with it, or had recovered from it provided the deeply sampled blood TCRbeta repertoires that made up the dataset. The repertoires were released in a freely available public database intended as a resource for research on the immune response to SARS-CoV-2. Samples were obtained from the ongoing ImmuneRACE study (first 160 participants) and from 950 to 1,500 subjects provided by 6 global collaborators. Sample metadata almost always included a de-identified subject ID, COVID-19 status, age in years and sex. Where available, HLA class I and class II types were obtained from metadata supplied by the sample provider rather than from assay-based typing.

What the authors observed across the whole study: How much clinical and demographic metadata was included differed by source and by participant, and the metadata was provided uncurated.

TCRbeta CDR3 regions were amplified from genomic DNA by means of the immunoSEQ Assay, a bias-controlled multiplex PCR. The authors processed their data as follows. The number of nucleated cells in each sample was estimated from the amplification of reference gene primers within the assay. Sequence reads were collapsed and filtered to measure the absolute abundance of every unique TCRbeta CDR3 rearrangement. For each sample, productive Simpson clonality was calculated by taking the square root of Simpson's diversity index across productive rearrangements. This is the immuneACCESS table as TCRdb keeps it, with only in-frame sequences that have V and J called. A part of the clones is gone; compared with another copy, unresolved V genes explain less than half, and the rest is unexplained. For V, J and clone size, that table is used; D and trimming come from the DNA. For this sample there are fewer than 150,000 clones; approximately 82% appear just once. The ten largest clones take up approximately 9.9% of the sample.

Worth noting for this clone: Its cognate antigen has yet to be identified. Base qualities were left out, and no much larger clone turns up one base away.

A second Seattle source provided samples from volunteer blood donors who had recovered from COVID-19. Collaborating institutions collected whole blood in K2EDTA tubes following their own protocols. For TCRbeta analysis, collaborators shipped samples as frozen whole blood, isolated PBMCs, or DNA extracted from either of those sample types. The TCR sequence derives from a man aged 55 to 69 who had recovered from COVID-19. Specimen: peripheral blood.

The nucleotide sequence is given as TGTGCCAGCGCGGACAGTGCAACTAATGAAAAACTGTTTTTT. Translated, this gives CASADSATNEKLFF. The V and J segments used are TRBV6-5 and TRBJ1-4, and the D gene may be TRBD1, 6 bases matching. Per the germline V gene, MNHEY is the CDR1 and SVGAGI is the CDR2. From its cysteine to its phenylalanine, the CDR3 spans 14 amino acids. Only the CDR3 portion is preserved as DNA: 42 bases, with reading frame beginning at the first base. Relative to germline, V is 8 bases shorter and J is 0 bases shorter, with 10 bases between their ends.